The 12 T cell receptor beta chains given below trace back to one sample, sequenced in a study of regulatory T cells in long-lasting Graves disease. Assembly of TCR beta libraries relied on iRepertoire HTBI primers together with Arm-PCR of CDR3 regions. TCRdb used MiXCR to reprocess the multiplex PCR reads, holding one entry per CDR3 protein. Among approximately 470,000 distinct CDR3 sequences listed, roughly 20% were seen once. Time point given: persistent/refractory GD, antithyroid drugs over 5 years with positive TRAb. TCR sequences were obtained from RNA taken from PBMCs. The input for sequencing was peripheral blood mononuclear cells (PBMCs), taken when the disease was refractory, from a patient treated with antithyroid drugs. The receptors come from a female donor with Graves disease.

This clonotype was picked up a small number of times. The gene calls are TRBV4-3 and TRBJ2-7; D is tentatively TRBD1 or TRBD2 (7 bases each). Germline loops: CDR1 LGHNA, CDR2 YSLEER. The CDR3 extends over 14 amino acids. Trimming took 4 bases from V and 2 from J, leaving 12 bases between them. The CDR3 protein is CASSPTGRAYEQYF. The CDR3 DNA reads TGCGCCAGCAGCCCGACAGGGAGGGCCTACGAGCAGTACTTC.

This clonotype was observed at least ten times. This rearrangement joins TRBV6-1 to TRBJ1-1; D gene unclear. The germline V gene has CDR1 MNHNS and CDR2 SASEGT. Trimming took 4 bases from V and 1 from J, leaving 13 bases between them. The CDR3 consists of 15 residues. CDR3 DNA: TGTGCCAGCAGTGCGGAGGACCGGAGGAACACTGAAGCTTTCTTT. The encoded protein is CASSAEDRRNTEAFF.

Ten or more counts support this clonotype. This rearrangement joins TRBV6-2 or TRBV6-3 to TRBJ1-6; D unresolved. This CDR3 spans 13 amino acids. Between the trimmed V and J ends, which lost 5 bases and 7 bases, there was a span of 9 bases. Germline V gives CDR1 MNHEY, CDR2 SVGEGT. CDR3 amino acids: CASSGEGNSPLHF. The CDR3 DNA is TGTGCCAGCAGTGGAGAGGGCAATTCACCCCTCCACTTT.

This clonotype was counted ten times or more. The chain uses TRBV6-1 and TRBJ1-1; D unclear. CDR3 length: 10 residues. Germline CDR1 reads MNHNS; CDR2 reads SASEGT. V lost 7 bases, J lost 6 bases, and 6 bases lay in between. The CDR3 is CASNFPEAFF. CDR3 nucleotide sequence: TGTGCCAGCAACTTCCCTGAAGCTTTCTTT.

About this clonotype: One end of the junction fails to match germline, which may point to a read error. V is TRBV5-1 and J is TRBJ2-2; D perhaps matches TRBD2 (7 bases). The length of the CDR3 is 16 residues. CDR1 and CDR2 (germline): SGHRS, YFSETQ. The CDR3 loop reads CATSSRGAENTGGLFF. The CDR3 nucleotides are TGCGCCACCTCATCCCGGGGGGCGGAGAACACCGGGGGGCTGTTTTTT.

The gene calls are TRBV10-3 and TRBJ2-5; D is unresolved. The germline V gene encodes CDR1 ENHRY and CDR2 SYGVKD. This CDR3 has 14 residues. Between the trimmed V and J ends, which lost 0 bases and 5 bases, there was a span of 10 bases. The DNA for the CDR3 is TGTGCCATCAGTGAGTCGTCGGCGTCCGAGACCCAGTACTTC. Translation gives CAISESSASETQYF.

The chain combines TRBV27 with TRBJ2-3; 11 bases line up with TRBD2. Losses at the gene ends were 4 bases for V and 3 bases for J; bases not matched to a gene: 12. Germline CDR1 reads MNHEY; CDR2 reads SMNVEV (reference sequence). The CDR3 spans 18 residues. This CDR3 reads CASSSLKTSGMDTDTQYF. The CDR3 DNA reads TGTGCCAGCAGTTCGTTAAAGACTAGCGGGATGGATACAGATACGCAGTATTTT.

In its sample, this clonotype was seen a few times. V gene TRBV12-3 or TRBV12-4 combines with J gene TRBJ2-1, with 12 bases fitting TRBD2. There are 16 residues in the CDR3. V was pared by 8 bases and J by 9 bases, with 14 bases of the junction left unmatched. Here the CDR3 DNA reads TGTGCCAGCCAACTAGCGGGAGGTCGGCTGGCAGGTGAGCAGTTCTTC. It codes for CASQLAGGRLAGEQFF.

This clonotype was seen at least ten times. The chain couples TRBV6-1 to TRBJ2-7; TRBD1 aligns across 9 bases. The junction had 9 bases not matched to a gene; V was cut back by 6 bases and J by 3 bases. Germline V lookup: CDR1 MNHNS, CDR2 SASEGT. CDR3 length equals 15 residues. The CDR3 sequence is CASRRGTGIFYEQYF. CDR3 coding DNA: TGTGCCAGCAGGAGAGGGACAGGGATTTTCTACGAGCAGTACTTC.

This sequence joins TRBV12-3 or TRBV12-4 and TRBJ1-1; possible D gene TRBD1, 5 bases. This CDR3 is 14 amino acids long. V shed 7 bases and J shed 5 bases, with 17 bases lying between them. The CDR3 DNA sequence: TGTGCCAGCAAACCGGCAGGGACGGGTACTGAAGCTTTCTTT. The encoded protein is CASKPAGTGTEAFF.

The J gene is TRBJ2-1, the V gene TRBV7-3, with D unclear. Germline loops: CDR1 SGHTA, CDR2 FQGTGA. The length of the CDR3 is 12 residues. V was clipped by 3 bases and J by 8 bases, with 8 bases between them. The CDR3 loop is CASSFYRDEQFF. Written as DNA, the CDR3 is TGTGCCAGCAGCTTCTATCGAGATGAGCAGTTCTTC.

This clonotype was detected only a few times. A much larger clone differs from this one at a single base, so this may be a read error. The genes are TRBV6-9 and TRBJ1-5; 12 nucleotides align to TRBD1. The CDR3 is made up of 15 amino acids. Germline V gives CDR1 MNHGY, CDR2 SVAAGI. The junction had 0 bases not matched to a gene; V was cut back by 4 bases and J by 2 bases. The CDR3 is CASSWDRGRNQPQHF. The CDR3 DNA follows: TGTGCCAGCAGTTGGGACAGGGGGCGCAATCAGCCCCAGCATTTT.